The TCR beta chain under discussion was sequenced for a study of T cell changes during pregnancy in multiple sclerosis (dated by TCRdb to between 2018 and 2021). Some background on the complete study: In women with multiple sclerosis, the researchers looked at how the T cell repertoire shifted as pregnancy progressed.

A note on this clone: The antigen it binds to is not known. Base qualities are missing; no much larger clone stands one base away.

The germline V gene gives CDR1 as SGHRS and CDR2 as YFSETQ. The CDR3 contains 15 residues, cysteine and phenylalanine counted. The retained sequence is limited to the CDR3, 45 bases, with the frame set at the first base. V is trimmed back by 3 bases and J by 3 bases, and the junction contains 7 bases that no gene match accounts for. The protocol used for the library was the immunoSEQ multiplex PCR assay. TCRdb took this table from immuneACCESS and kept in-frame rearrangements with V and J called. Such tables lack part of the clones; where checked against another copy, unresolved V genes explain under half of the gap, and the rest is unexplained. The sample table contains about 87,000 clones; only one count was recorded for just under 95% of them. The top ten hold around 1.4% of the sample.

Material: peripheral blood, obtained in the third trimester of pregnancy. The sequence came from a female donor in good health, enrolled as a control in a pregnancy study. The chain is encoded by TRBV5-1 joined to TRBJ2-5; 8 junctional bases match TRBD1. The CDR3 protein is CASSSDRVGEETQYF. At the DNA level, the sequence is TGCGCCAGCAGCTCGGACAGGGTAGGAGAAGAGACCCAGTACTTC.